This T cell receptor beta chain was captured by sequencing in a study of metastatic and nonmetastatic thyroid tumors. TCRdb reanalyzed the PCR reads with MiXCR. The sample lists around 20,000 clones, more than 15% occurring once. From germline, CDR1 is SEHNR and CDR2 FQNEAQ (reference sequence). The CDR3 contains 15 residues. The V gene lost 4 bases and the J gene lost 0 bases, with 9 bases spanning the gap. This clone was picked up many times. Not a single patient had been given any form of treatment at any point before undergoing thyroid surgery. The rearrangement joins TRBV7-9 to TRBJ2-2, with D perhaps TRBD1 (6 bases). The receptor's source is a female donor with papillary thyroid cancer or a benign thyroid nodule (not recorded which). Some clones in this sample may be carry-over from other donors' samples. Sample: tumor tissue. CDR3 sequence: CASSYRDSNTGELFF. In nucleotides, the CDR3 is TGTGCCAGCAGCTACAGGGATTCGAACACCGGGGAGCTGTTTTTT. Looking up the rest from reference TRBV7-9 and TRBJ2-2 gives the full variable domain: DTGVSQNPRHKITKRGQNVTFRCDPISEHNRLYWYRQTLGQGPEFLTYFQNEAQLEKSRLLSDRFSAERPKGSFSTLEIQRTEQGDSAMYLCASSYRDSNTGELFFGEGSRLTVL.